These T cell receptor beta chains were read from a single sample in a study of shared clonotypes between healthy human individuals. Sequenced by immunoSEQ multiplex PCR; TCRdb stores in-frame clones only, minus some. The sample has about 1.5 million clones; around 98% are singletons. Sample: naive CD4+ T cells sorted from blood. These receptors were taken from a man under 40 in good health. CDR3s include the opening cysteine and the closing phenylalanine or tryptophan.

TRBV6-1 CASSEAGGTSLRNTEAFF
TRBV11-1 CASSTLAHEQYF
TRBV12-5 CASARTAGNSYEQYF
TRBV28 CAIRGGSMGEQFF
TRBV30 CAWTITSTDTQYF
TRBV6-6 CASTLRGQLSNQPQHF
TRBV11-2 CASSLGTGNTEAFF
TRBV4-3 CASSQDFGAGKLKSQPQHF
TRBV18 CASSLLDTVLRFF
TRBV10-3 CAISVQGNTEAFF
TRBV25-1 CASSERELSTDTQYF
TRBV6-1 CASSRRRSTGELFF
TRBV28 CASGNSNQPQHF
TRBV7-9 CASSPPRLAGNEQYF
TRBV27 CASNPVMRGRQFF
TRBV15 CATSRDLSGGTKGDEQYF
TRBV11-2 CASSLGSTDTQYF
TRBV27 CASSTLGPGELFF
TRBV1 CTSSQDRGTYQPQHF
TRBV2 CASSERRERVADTQYF
TRBV6-5 CASSQGQGETQYF
TRBV5-4 CASSLYGYEQYF
TRBV10-3 CASRTGGPQETQYF
TRBV7-8 CASSLATVTYEQYF
TRBV6-6 CASRERGRNNEQFF
TRBV7-8 CASSLDRVNTEAFF
TRBV7-8 CASSLARFRRSPGLDYGYTF
TRBV7-9 CASSLVGGETDTQYF
TRBV11-2 CASSSETQYF
TRBV27 CAVGDRINQPQHF
TRBV6-1 CASSRDRSYNEQFF
TRBV5-4 CASSFSGAKNIQYF
TRBV7-2 CASSLRRGTEAFF
TRBV15 CATSRDLKGVNSGELFF
TRBV27 CAPPVYGTPPRIALSNQPQHF
TRBV28 CASSPNRGLTYEQYF
TRBV11-2 CASSPLASYNEQFF
TRBV30 CAWSRDPSQPQHF
TRBV27 CARGGTKITDTQYF
TRBV11-2 CASSFVDRGRFGTEAFF
TRBV2 CASSVIAGGPQYF
TRBV6-5 CASSWDRADAEAFF
TRBV27 CASVTGYTEAFF